These 7 T cell receptor beta chains share one sample of origin, sequenced in a study of blood T cell repertoires in COVID-19. Profiling relied on immunoSEQ multiplex PCR, and the TCRdb table lists in-frame clones only, not all of them. The sample comprises some 240,000 clones, roughly 88% of which are singletons, and 9.7% rests with the top ten. The sequenced material came from peripheral blood. The receptor source for this set is a man between 50 and 59 years old with active or convalescent COVID-19.

The V and J genes are TRBV9 and TRBJ1-3; a weak D match, TRBD1 (5 bases). V was clipped by 3 bases and J by 0 bases, with 10 bases between them. The V gene's germline CDR1 is SGDLS and CDR2 YYNGEE. This CDR3 region has 15 residues. The CDR3 DNA follows: TGTGCCAGCAGCGCTACAGGTCACTCTGGAAACACCATATATTTT. Its translation: CASSATGHSGNTIYF.

The rearrangement uses TRBV27 and TRBJ1-1; TRBD1 matches at 8 bases. This CDR3 has 14 amino acids. The V and J ends lost 2 bases and 4 bases, in that order; junction bases with no gene match: 3. Germline V gene lookup returns CDR1 MNHEY and CDR2 SMNVEV (reference sequence). The CDR3 spells CASSLKGTGTEAFF. The CDR3 bases are TGTGCCAGCAGTTTAAAAGGGACAGGCACTGAAGCTTTCTTT.

The chain links TRBV3-1 (or the pseudogene TRBV3-2) to TRBJ2-2, with D uncertain. The germline V gene encodes CDR1 LGHDT and CDR2 YNNKEL (reference sequence). The CDR3 extends over 12 amino acids. With 3 bases removed from V and 7 bases from J, the gap between germline ends came to 6 bases. CDR3 sequence: CASSQLFGELFF. In DNA form, the CDR3 reads TGTGCCAGCAGCCAGTTATTCGGGGAGCTGTTTTTT.

The V gene is TRBV4-1, the J gene TRBJ1-4, with D perhaps TRBD1 (5 bases). Trimming stripped 3 bases from V and 1 base from J, with 15 bases between. Germline CDR1 reads MGHRA; CDR2 reads YSYEKL. The CDR3 totals 17 residues. This CDR3 reads CASSQGTRRGTNEKLFF. The CDR3 region has the DNA TGCGCCAGCAGCCAGGGTACCCGTAGGGGAACTAATGAAAAACTGTTTTTT.

J is TRBJ2-3 and V is TRBV29-1, with TRBD2 identical over 8 bases. Trimming at V came to 4 bases and at J to 3 bases, leaving 6 bases not matched to a gene. This CDR3 is 14 amino acids long. Germline V gives CDR1 SQVTM, CDR2 ANQGSEA. The CDR3 DNA reads as TGCAGCGTTGCCCTAGCGGGTATTACAGATACGCAGTATTTT. It codes for CSVALAGITDTQYF.

This sequence joins TRBV6-2 or TRBV6-3 and TRBJ2-5; TRBD2 matches 14 bases. Germline loops: CDR1 MNHEY, CDR2 SVGEGT. Trimming removed 4 bases from V and 1 base from J; junction bases left unmatched: 2. This CDR3 has 16 residues. DNA of the CDR3: TGTGCCAGCAGTTCTGGACTAGCGGGAGGCCAAGAGACCCAGTACTTC. Translation: CASSSGLAGGQETQYF.

This rearrangement joins TRBV5-6 to TRBJ2-5, with 7 positions matching TRBD1. Losses at the gene ends were 6 bases for V and 5 bases for J; bases not matched to a gene: 10. CDR3 length: 14 amino acids. The germline V gene has CDR1 SGHDT and CDR2 YYEEEE. The CDR3: CASIRQGMRETQYF. The CDR3 DNA reads TGTGCCAGCATCCGACAGGGAATGCGGGAGACCCAGTACTTC.